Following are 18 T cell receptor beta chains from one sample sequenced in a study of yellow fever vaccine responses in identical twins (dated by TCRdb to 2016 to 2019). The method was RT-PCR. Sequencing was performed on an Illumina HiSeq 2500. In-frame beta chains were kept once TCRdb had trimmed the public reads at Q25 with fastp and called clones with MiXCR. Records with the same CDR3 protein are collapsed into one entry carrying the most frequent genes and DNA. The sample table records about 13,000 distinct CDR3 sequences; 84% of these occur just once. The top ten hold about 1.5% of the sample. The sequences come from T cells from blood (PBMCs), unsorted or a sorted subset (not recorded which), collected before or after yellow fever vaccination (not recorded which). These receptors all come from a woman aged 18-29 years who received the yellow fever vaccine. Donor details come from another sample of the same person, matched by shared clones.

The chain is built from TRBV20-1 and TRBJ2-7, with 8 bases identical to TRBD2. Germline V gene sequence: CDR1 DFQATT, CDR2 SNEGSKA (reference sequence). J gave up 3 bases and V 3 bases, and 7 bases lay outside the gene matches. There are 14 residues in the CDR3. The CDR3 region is CSARALAVIYEQYF. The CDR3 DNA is TGCAGTGCTAGGGCACTAGCGGTGATCTACGAGCAGTACTTC.

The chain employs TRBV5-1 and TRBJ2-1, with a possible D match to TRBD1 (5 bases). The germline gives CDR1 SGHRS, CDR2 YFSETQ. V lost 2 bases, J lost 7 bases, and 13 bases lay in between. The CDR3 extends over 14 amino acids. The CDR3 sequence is CASSFDQGGNEQFF. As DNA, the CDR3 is TGCGCCAGCAGCTTCGATCAGGGTGGGAATGAGCAGTTCTTC.

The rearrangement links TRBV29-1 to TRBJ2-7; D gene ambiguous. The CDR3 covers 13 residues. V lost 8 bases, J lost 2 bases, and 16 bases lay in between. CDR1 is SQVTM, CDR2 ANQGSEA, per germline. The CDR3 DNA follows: TGCAGCTACTCGTACGGGCCTACCTACGAGCAGTACTTC. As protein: CSYSYGPTYEQYF.

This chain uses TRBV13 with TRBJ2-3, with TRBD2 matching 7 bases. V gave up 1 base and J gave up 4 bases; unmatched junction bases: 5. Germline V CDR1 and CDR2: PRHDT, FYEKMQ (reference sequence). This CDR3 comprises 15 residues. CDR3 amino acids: CASSLVLAASDTQYF. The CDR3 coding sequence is TGTGCCAGCAGCTTAGTCCTAGCGGCCTCAGATACGCAGTATTTT. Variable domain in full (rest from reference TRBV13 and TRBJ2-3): AAGVIQSPRHLIKEKRETATLKCYPIPRHDTVYWYQQGPGQDPQFLISFYEKMQSDKGSIPDRFSAQQFSDYHSELNMSSLELGDSALYFCASSLVLAASDTQYFGPGTRLTVL.

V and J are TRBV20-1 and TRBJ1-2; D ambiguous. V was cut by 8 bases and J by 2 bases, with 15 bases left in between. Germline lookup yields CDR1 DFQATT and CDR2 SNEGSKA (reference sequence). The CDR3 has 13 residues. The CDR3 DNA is TGCAGTACCCGGGCGGCTGCAAACTATGGCTACACCTTC. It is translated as CSTRAAANYGYTF.

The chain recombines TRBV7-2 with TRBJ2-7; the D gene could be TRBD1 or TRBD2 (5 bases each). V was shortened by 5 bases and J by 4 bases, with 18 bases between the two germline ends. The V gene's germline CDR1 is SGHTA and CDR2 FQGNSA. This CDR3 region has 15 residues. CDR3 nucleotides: TGTGCCAGCAGCCCCCGGGGCAGCGTGATATACGAGCAGTACTTC. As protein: CASSPRGSVIYEQYF.

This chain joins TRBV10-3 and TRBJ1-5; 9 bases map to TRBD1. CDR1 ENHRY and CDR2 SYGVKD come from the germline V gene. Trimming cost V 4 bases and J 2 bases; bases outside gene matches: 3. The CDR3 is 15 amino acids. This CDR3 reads CAISGRDRGNQPQHF. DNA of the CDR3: TGTGCCATCAGTGGCAGGGACAGGGGCAATCAGCCCCAGCATTTT.

The CDR3 coding sequence is TGTGCCAGCAGGCGTAATGAAAAACTGTTTTTT. It encodes CASRRNEKLFF. V is TRBV27 and J is TRBJ1-4, with D uncertain. Trimming removed 6 bases from V and 4 bases from J, with 3 bases in between. The CDR3 is 11 residues long. CDR1 MNHEY and CDR2 SMNVEV come from the germline V gene (reference sequence).

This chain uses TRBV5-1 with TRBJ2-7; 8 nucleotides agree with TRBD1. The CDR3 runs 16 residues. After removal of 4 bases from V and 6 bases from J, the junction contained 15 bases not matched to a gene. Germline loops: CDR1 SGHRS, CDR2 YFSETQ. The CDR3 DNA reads TGCGCCAGCAGCCGACGGACAGGGAAGGCGCTCGGCGAGCAGTACTTC. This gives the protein CASSRRTGKALGEQYF.

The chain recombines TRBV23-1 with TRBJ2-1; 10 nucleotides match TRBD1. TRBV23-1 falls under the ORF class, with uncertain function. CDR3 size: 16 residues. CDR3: CPAVNRSRTGGNEQFF. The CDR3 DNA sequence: TGCCCAGCAGTCAATCGAAGTAGGACAGGGGGCAATGAGCAGTTCTTC.

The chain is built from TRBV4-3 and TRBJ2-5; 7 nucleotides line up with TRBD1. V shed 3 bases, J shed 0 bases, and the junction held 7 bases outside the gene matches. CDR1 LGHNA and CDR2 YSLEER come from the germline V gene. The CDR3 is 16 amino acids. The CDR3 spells CASSQTQGQYQETQYF. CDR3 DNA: TGCGCCAGCAGCCAGACCCAGGGACAGTACCAAGAGACCCAGTACTTC.

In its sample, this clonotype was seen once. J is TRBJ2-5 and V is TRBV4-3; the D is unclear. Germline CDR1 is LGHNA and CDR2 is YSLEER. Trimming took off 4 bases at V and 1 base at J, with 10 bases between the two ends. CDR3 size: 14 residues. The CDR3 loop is CASSPPSAQETQYF. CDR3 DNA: TGCGCCAGCAGCCCGCCTTCAGCCCAAGAGACCCAGTACTTC.

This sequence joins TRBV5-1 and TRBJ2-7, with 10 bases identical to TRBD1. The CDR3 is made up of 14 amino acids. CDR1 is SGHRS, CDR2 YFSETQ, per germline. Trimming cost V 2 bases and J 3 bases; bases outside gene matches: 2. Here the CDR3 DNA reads TGCGCCAGCAGCTTATGGACAGGGGGCTACGAGCAGTACTTC. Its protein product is CASSLWTGGYEQYF.

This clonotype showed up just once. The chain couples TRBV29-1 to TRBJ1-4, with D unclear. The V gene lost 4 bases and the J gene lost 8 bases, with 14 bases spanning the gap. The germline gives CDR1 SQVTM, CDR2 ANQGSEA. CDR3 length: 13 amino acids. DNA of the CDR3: TGCAGCGTTGGACGGGGTTTAAAGGAAAAACTGTTTTTT. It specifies CSVGRGLKEKLFF. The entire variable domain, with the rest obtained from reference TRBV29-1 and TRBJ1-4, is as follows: SAVISQKPSRDICQRGTSLTIQCQVDSQVTMMFWYRQQPGQSLTLIATANQGSEATYESGFVIDKFPISRPNLTFSTLTVSNMSPEDSSIYLCSVGRGLKEKLFFGSGTQLSVL.

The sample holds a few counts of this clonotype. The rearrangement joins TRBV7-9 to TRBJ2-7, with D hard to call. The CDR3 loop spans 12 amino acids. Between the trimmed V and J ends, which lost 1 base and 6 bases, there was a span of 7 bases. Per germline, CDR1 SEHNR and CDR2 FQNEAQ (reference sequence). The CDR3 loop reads CASSLEGFEQYF. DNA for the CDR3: TGTGCCAGCAGCTTAGAGGGTTTCGAGCAGTACTTC.

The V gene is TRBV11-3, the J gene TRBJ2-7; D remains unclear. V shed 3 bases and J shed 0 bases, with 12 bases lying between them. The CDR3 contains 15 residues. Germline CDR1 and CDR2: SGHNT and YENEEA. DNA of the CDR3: TGTGCCAGCAGCTTTCACGCCGTTAGCTCCTACGAGCAGTACTTC. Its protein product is CASSFHAVSSYEQYF.

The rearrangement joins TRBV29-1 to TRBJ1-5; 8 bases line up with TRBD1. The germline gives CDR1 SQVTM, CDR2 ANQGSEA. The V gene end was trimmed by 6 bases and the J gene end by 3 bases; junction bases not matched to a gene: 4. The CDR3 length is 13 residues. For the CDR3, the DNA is TGCAGCGTGGACAGGGTCTACAATCAGCCCCAGCATTTT. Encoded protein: CSVDRVYNQPQHF. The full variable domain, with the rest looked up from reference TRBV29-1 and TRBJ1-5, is SAVISQKPSRDICQRGTSLTIQCQVDSQVTMMFWYRQQPGQSLTLIATANQGSEATYESGFVIDKFPISRPNLTFSTLTVSNMSPEDSSIYLCSVDRVYNQPQHFGDGTRLSIL.

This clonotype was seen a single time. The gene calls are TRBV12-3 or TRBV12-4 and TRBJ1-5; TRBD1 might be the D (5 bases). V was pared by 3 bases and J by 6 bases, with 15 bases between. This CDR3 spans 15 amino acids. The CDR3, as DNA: TGTGCCAGCAGTTTCGGGACCCCATCCGGTCAGCCCCAGCATTTT. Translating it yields CASSFGTPSGQPQHF.